What follows describes a single T cell receptor beta chain. The data belong to a study of blood T cell repertoires in COVID-19. Across the whole study: Samples taken during acute and convalescent COVID-19 were collected in the United States, Italy and Spain. The analysed material was cDNA or gDNA that came from T cells, B-cell-depleted T cells, or PBMCs.

Per the authors' pipeline: Estimation of nucleated cell counts relied on the amplification of reference gene primers. Libraries were prepared by immunoSEQ multiplex PCR; TCRdb keeps only in-frame clonotypes and omits some of them. V and J calls and clone size are those listed in that table; D and trimming were worked out from the DNA. The sample gives about 190,000 clones, about 80% of which show up once; about 6.9% is in the top ten. This receptor was identified in a man between 60 and 75 years old with acute or convalescent COVID-19. The specimen sequenced was peripheral blood.

The CDR3 sequence is CASSLQGNGGNEQFF. The CDR3 bases are TGTGCCAGCAGCCTACAGGGGAATGGGGGCAATGAGCAGTTCTTC. V and J are TRBV9 and TRBJ2-1; 7 positions match TRBD1. The CDR3 covers 15 residues. Germline CDR1 is SGDLS and CDR2 is YYNGEE. Germline trimming cut 4 bases from V and 6 bases from J; bases unmatched to any gene: 10.